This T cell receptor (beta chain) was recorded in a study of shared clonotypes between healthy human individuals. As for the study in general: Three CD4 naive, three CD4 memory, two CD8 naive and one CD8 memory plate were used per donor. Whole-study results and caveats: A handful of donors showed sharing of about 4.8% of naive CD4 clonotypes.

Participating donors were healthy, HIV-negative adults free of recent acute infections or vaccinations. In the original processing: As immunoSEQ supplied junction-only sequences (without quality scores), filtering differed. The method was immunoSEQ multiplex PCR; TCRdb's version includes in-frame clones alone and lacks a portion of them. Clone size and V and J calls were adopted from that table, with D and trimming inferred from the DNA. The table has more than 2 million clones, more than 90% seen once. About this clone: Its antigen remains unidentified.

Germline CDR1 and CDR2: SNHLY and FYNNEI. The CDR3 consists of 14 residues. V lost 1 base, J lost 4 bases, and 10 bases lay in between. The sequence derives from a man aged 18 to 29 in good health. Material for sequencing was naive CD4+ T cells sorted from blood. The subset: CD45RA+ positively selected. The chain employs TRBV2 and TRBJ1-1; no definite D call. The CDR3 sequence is CASSEDKRVTEAFF. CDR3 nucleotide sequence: TGTGCCAGCAGTGAAGACAAGAGGGTCACTGAAGCTTTCTTT.